The text below deals with one T cell receptor beta chain. The data stem from a study of Tregs in tolerant kidney transplant recipients. Repertoires were generated with immunoSEQ multiplex PCR, while TCRdb's copy carries only in-frame clones and drops some. The sample lists around 230,000 clones; more than 65% were seen once. CDR1 and CDR2 from the germline V gene are SGHRS and YFSETQ. V was cut by 0 bases and J by 5 bases, with 17 bases left in between. CDR3 length: 17 amino acids. Sequencing used CD4+ T cells from blood. The rearrangement links TRBV5-1 to TRBJ2-2; D may match TRBD1 or TRBD2 (5 bases each). The source is a human donor in good health. In DNA, the CDR3 is TGCGCCAGCAGCTTGGCCGGGACGCCCAGTAGGACCGGGGAGCTGTTTTTT. Amino acid sequence: CASSLAGTPSRTGELFF. The full variable domain, completed using reference TRBV5-1 and TRBJ2-2, is KAGVTQTPRYLIKTRGQQVTLSCSPISGHRSVSWYQQTPGQGLQFLFEYFSETQRNKGNFPGRFSGRQFSNSRSEMNVSTLELGDSALYLCASSLAGTPSRTGELFFGEGSRLTVL.